What follows are 30 T cell receptor beta chains derived from one specimen sequenced in a study of T-cell memory formation after mild COVID-19. A single record per CDR3 protein comes from TCRdb applying MiXCR to the 5' RACE reads. Of nearly 350,000 distinct CDR3 sequences in the sample, under 15% were seen once. The sample consisted of PBMCs or a T cell subset sorted from them (not recorded which). The receptor set was obtained from a young man who had mild COVID-19 (a few samples of this study predate the infection). Cell type and time point are not known.

Ten or more counts support this clonotype. The rearrangement joins TRBV12-3 or TRBV12-4 to TRBJ2-7; 10 bases line up with TRBD1. Trimming at V came to 8 bases and at J to 5 bases, leaving 9 bases not matched to a gene. The CDR3 has 14 amino acids. CDR3 DNA sequence: TGTGCCAGCTGCCACCGGACAGGGGGGCACGAGCAGTACTTC. Its translation is CASCHRTGGHEQYF.

The chain recombines TRBV24-1 with TRBJ2-2; D not resolved. Trimming stripped 3 bases from V and 1 base from J, with 5 bases between. CDR1 is KGHDR and CDR2 is SFDVKD in the germline V gene. The CDR3 runs 14 residues. CDR3 amino acids: CATSDPGNTGELFF. CDR3 nucleotides: TGTGCCACCAGTGATCCGGGGAACACCGGGGAGCTGTTTTTT.

This clonotype was seen a handful of times. V usage is TRBV6-2 or TRBV6-3 and J usage is TRBJ1-2, with TRBD1 matching over 7 bases. Germline CDR1 MNHEY, CDR2 SVGEGT. The CDR3 has 13 amino acids. The V segment lost 3 bases and the J segment 7 bases; nucleotides outside the gene matches: 5. The CDR3, as DNA: TGTGCCAGCAGTTATCGGACAGGCCTTGGCTACACCTTC. Translating it yields CASSYRTGLGYTF.

This clonotype was detected ten times or more. The chain joins TRBV7-2 to TRBJ1-2; possibly TRBD1 for D (5 bases). Germline CDR1 reads SGHTA; CDR2 reads FQGNSA. Trimming pared 4 bases from V and 4 bases from J, leaving 10 bases between. CDR3 length: 13 residues. This chain's CDR3 is CASSSGGGYGYTF. Written as DNA, the CDR3 is TGTGCCAGCAGCTCCGGGGGAGGCTATGGCTACACCTTC.

This clonotype occurred a few times. The chain is built from TRBV7-2 and TRBJ1-6, with a possible D match to TRBD1 (5 bases). Per germline, CDR1 SGHTA and CDR2 FQGNSA. Between the trimmed V and J ends, which lost 7 bases and 8 bases, there was a span of 9 bases. The CDR3 runs to 12 residues. The CDR3 reads CASKGVDSPLHF. CDR3 nucleotides: TGTGCCAGCAAAGGGGTCGATTCACCCCTCCACTTT.

This clonotype was seen a few times. The rearrangement links TRBV5-1 to TRBJ2-2; 8 nucleotides line up with TRBD2. V lost 1 base, J lost 5 bases, and 7 bases stayed unmatched. CDR3 length: 16 amino acids. Germline CDR1 reads SGHRS; CDR2 reads YFSETQ. This chain's CDR3 is CASSLPGTSRTGELFF. The CDR3, as DNA: TGCGCCAGCAGCTTGCCTGGGACTAGTAGAACCGGGGAGCTGTTTTTT. Combining the CDR3 with reference TRBV5-1 and TRBJ2-2 gives the whole variable domain KAGVTQTPRYLIKTRGQQVTLSCSPISGHRSVSWYQQTPGQGLQFLFEYFSETQRNKGNFPGRFSGRQFSNSRSEMNVSTLELGDSALYLCASSLPGTSRTGELFFGEGSRLTVL.

This clonotype has a handful of counts. The gene calls are TRBV7-3 and TRBJ1-2; D is ambiguous. V lost 3 bases to trimming and J lost 6 bases, with 11 bases between them. This CDR3 is 13 amino acids long. The germline V gene encodes CDR1 SGHTA and CDR2 FQGTGA. The CDR3 loop reads CASSLDYSDGYTF. CDR3 bases: TGTGCCAGCAGCTTGGACTACAGTGATGGCTACACCTTC.

The table lists this clonotype with a few counts. The rearrangement joins TRBV27 to TRBJ1-1, with unresolved D. CDR1 and CDR2 from the germline V gene are MNHEY and SMNVEV (reference sequence). V lost 3 bases and J lost 1, with 18 bases in between. The CDR3 is 17 residues long. The chain's CDR3 is CASSFLGVLGKNTEAFF. The CDR3 region has the DNA TGTGCCAGCAGTTTTTTGGGCGTTTTGGGAAAGAACACTGAAGCTTTCTTT.

This clonotype was found a few times. The chain couples TRBV19 to TRBJ2-1; 15 nucleotides align to TRBD2. The CDR3 runs 17 residues. The trim removed 1 base at V and 7 bases at J, leaving 5 bases unmatched. Germline V gives CDR1 LNHDA, CDR2 SQIVND (reference sequence). The CDR3 is CASSIGTSGGAPNEQFF. DNA for the CDR3: TGTGCCAGTAGTATAGGGACTAGCGGGGGGGCGCCGAATGAGCAGTTCTTC.

The chain joins TRBV3-1 to TRBJ2-1; D is possibly TRBD1 or TRBD2 (6 bases each). Per germline, CDR1 LGHDT and CDR2 YNNKEL (reference sequence). This CDR3 contains 16 residues. V was pared by 5 bases and J by 5 bases, with 19 bases between. The CDR3 nucleotides read TGTGCCAGCAGCAATAAAGGTTGGGGGGCTGACAATGAGCAGTTCTTC. Protein product: CASSNKGWGADNEQFF.

This clonotype was recorded a few times. The rearrangement uses TRBV7-2 and TRBJ1-2, with TRBD1 identical over 8 bases. Germline values: CDR1 SGHTA, CDR2 FQGNSA. J gave up 5 bases and V 1 base, and 9 bases lay outside the gene matches. This CDR3 has 16 amino acids. CDR3 nucleotides: TGTGCCAGCAGCTTAGATTCTGGCAGGGGGCGGTATGGCTACACCTTC. This gives the protein CASSLDSGRGRYGYTF.

This clonotype has a handful of counts. V is TRBV5-6 and J is TRBJ2-2; TRBD2 matches 12 bases. Germline assignment: CDR1 SGHDT and CDR2 YYEEEE. With V trimmed by 4 bases and J by 4 bases, 14 bases remained unmatched. This CDR3 has 19 residues. The CDR3 nucleotides read TGTGCCAGCAGCGCAAGCAGGACTAGCGGGGATCGGCGCACCGGGGAGCTGTTTTTT. This gives the protein CASSASRTSGDRRTGELFF. The variable domain in full, with the rest retrieved from reference TRBV5-6 and TRBJ2-2, is DAGVTQSPTHLIKTRGQQVTLRCSPKSGHDTVSWYQQALGQGPQFIFQYYEEEERQRGNFPDRFSGHQFPNYSSELNVNALLLGDSALYLCASSASRTSGDRRTGELFFGEGSRLTVL.

This clonotype was recorded at least ten times. The V call is TRBV5-1, the J call TRBJ2-2; 7 nucleotides agree with TRBD1. The CDR3 covers 13 residues. Germline-derived CDR1 and CDR2 are SGHRS and YFSETQ. V shed 3 bases, J shed 5 bases, and the junction held 1 base outside the gene matches. The CDR3 loop reads CASSSGQTGELFF. In DNA form, the CDR3 reads TGCGCCAGCAGCTCGGGACAGACCGGGGAGCTGTTTTTT.

CDR3 nucleotides: TGCAGTGCTATTACTAGCGGGGGGGCCCAAGAGACCCAGTACTTC. It encodes CSAITSGGAQETQYF. The chain combines TRBV20-1 with TRBJ2-5; TRBD2 matches at 13 bases. The CDR3 runs 15 residues. The ends lost 4 bases at V and 1 base at J; junction bases unmatched: 3. The germline gives CDR1 DFQATT, CDR2 SNEGSKA (reference sequence).

This clonotype was seen a handful of times. This sequence joins TRBV4-2 and TRBJ2-1; unclear D gene. CDR1 and CDR2 (germline): LGHNA, YNFKEQ. The CDR3 spans 14 residues. The V end lost 4 bases, the J end lost 2 bases, and 9 bases lay between the germline ends. The CDR3 DNA sequence: TGTGCCAGCAGCCCCGCAGCCCCCTACAATGAGCAGTTCTTC. Its protein is CASSPAAPYNEQFF.

This CDR3 reads CASSLIWRGSYEQYF. CDR3 sequence (DNA): TGTGCCAGCAGCTTAATTTGGCGGGGCTCCTACGAGCAGTACTTC. This chain joins TRBV7-2 and TRBJ2-7; a possible D gene is TRBD2 (6 bases). CDR3 size: 15 residues. From germline, CDR1 is SGHTA and CDR2 FQGNSA. V was cut by 2 bases and J by 0 bases, with 11 bases left in between. Variable domain in full (rest from reference TRBV7-2 and TRBJ2-7): GAGVSQSPSNKVTEKGKDVELRCDPISGHTALYWYRQSLGQGLEFLIYFQGNSAPDKSGLPSDRFSAERTGGSVSTLTIQRTQQEDSAVYLCASSLIWRGSYEQYFGPGTRLTVT.

This clonotype was observed many times. The V call is TRBV4-1, the J call TRBJ2-6, with D maybe TRBD1 (5 bases). CDR1 MGHRA and CDR2 YSYEKL come from the germline V gene. The CDR3 sequence is 14 residues long. Deletions cut 5 bases from V and 0 bases from J, with 5 bases between. The CDR3 DNA follows: TGCGCCAGCAGCGACAGCTCTGGGGCCAACGTCCTGACTTTC. Translated, it gives CASSDSSGANVLTF.

This rearrangement joins TRBV5-1 to TRBJ2-5; 9 positions agree with TRBD2. From germline, CDR1 is SGHRS and CDR2 YFSETQ. Losses at the gene ends were 4 bases for V and 2 bases for J; bases not matched to a gene: 9. This CDR3 has 16 amino acids. The CDR3 spells CASSMGSSGVQETQYF. CDR3 DNA: TGCGCCAGCAGCATGGGGTCTAGCGGGGTTCAAGAGACCCAGTACTTC.

The chain uses TRBV29-1 and TRBJ2-7; the match to TRBD2 covers 8 bases. Germline V gives CDR1 SQVTM, CDR2 ANQGSEA. The CDR3 contains 14 residues. V trimming: 1 base; J trimming: 3 bases; junction bases outside the gene matches: 5. The DNA for the CDR3 is TGCAGCGTTGAAGGGTGGCGGGGGGACTACGAGCAGTACTTC. It is translated as CSVEGWRGDYEQYF.

This clonotype appeared many times. This chain connects TRBV28 to TRBJ2-5; D is undetermined. V was trimmed by 7 bases and J by 4 bases, leaving 13 bases between them. Germline V gene sequence: CDR1 MDHEN, CDR2 SYDVKM. The CDR3 loop spans 13 amino acids. This chain's CDR3 is CASNFQARETQYF. CDR3 DNA: TGTGCCAGCAACTTCCAAGCCCGAGAGACCCAGTACTTC.

This clonotype was observed a handful of times. This chain uses TRBV9 with TRBJ2-7; no clear D. Trimming cost V 1 base and J 0 bases, with 8 bases left between them. Per the germline V gene, CDR1 is SGDLS and CDR2 is YYNGEE. The CDR3 runs to 14 residues. CDR3 loop: CASSVTVSSYEQYF. CDR3 in DNA: TGTGCCAGCAGCGTAACTGTGAGCTCCTACGAGCAGTACTTC.

In its sample, this clonotype was seen a few times. V is TRBV12-3 or TRBV12-4 and J is TRBJ2-3, with TRBD2 matching 9 bases. Losses at the gene ends were 2 bases for V and 4 bases for J; bases not matched to a gene: 4. The CDR3 length is 15 residues. The CDR3 nucleotides are TGTGCCAGCAGTTTATGGGGACTAGCCCCAGATACGCAGTATTTT. Protein sequence: CASSLWGLAPDTQYF.

The V call is TRBV28, the J call TRBJ2-3; D may correspond to TRBD1 or TRBD2 (5 bases each). The ends were cut back, 4 bases at V and 2 bases at J, with 10 bases in the middle. CDR1 and CDR2 from the germline V gene are MDHEN and SYDVKM. The CDR3 has 14 residues. The CDR3 DNA reads TGTGCCAGCAGTTCCCCGGGGCACACAGATACGCAGTATTTT. This translates into CASSSPGHTDTQYF. Complete variable domain (other parts from reference TRBV28 and TRBJ2-3): DVKVTQSSRYLVKRTGEKVFLECVQDMDHENMFWYRQDPGLGLRLIYFSYDVKMKEKGDIPEGYSVSREKKERFSLILESASTNQTSMYLCASSSPGHTDTQYFGPGTRLTVL.

This clonotype was detected ten times or more. The chain links TRBV10-3 to TRBJ2-3; the match to TRBD1 covers 7 bases. Germline CDR1 is ENHRY and CDR2 is SYGVKD. The CDR3 spans 15 residues. Trimming at V came to 8 bases and at J to 7 bases, leaving 15 bases not matched to a gene. In nucleotides, the CDR3 is TGTGCCATCGTCCGCGCCAGGGGGATTAGGAATACGCAGTATTTT. Amino acid sequence: CAIVRARGIRNTQYF.

The chain couples TRBV7-2 to TRBJ2-3; TRBD2 agrees at 10 bases. The germline gives CDR1 SGHTA, CDR2 FQGNSA. V shed 1 base and J 4 bases; nucleotides not matched to a gene: 11. This CDR3 contains 18 residues. CDR3 amino acids: CASSLDSGGTPVADTQYF. In nucleotides, the CDR3 is TGTGCCAGCAGCTTAGATAGCGGGGGGACTCCTGTGGCAGATACGCAGTATTTT.

V is TRBV5-6 and J is TRBJ2-7; 7 nucleotides agree with TRBD1. V lost 0 bases, J lost 4 bases, and 4 bases stayed unmatched. Per germline, CDR1 SGHDT and CDR2 YYEEEE. The CDR3 runs 14 residues. The CDR3 DNA is TGTGCCAGCAGCTTGGGGTCAGGGGGATACGAGCAGTACTTC. It yields the protein CASSLGSGGYEQYF.

The gene calls are TRBV5-1 and TRBJ2-4, with TRBD1 matching 10 bases. The germline V gene encodes CDR1 SGHRS and CDR2 YFSETQ. The CDR3 sequence is 15 residues long. V lost 4 bases and J lost 12; bases outside the gene matches: 13. The CDR3 DNA reads TGCGCCAGCAGCGAGGACGGGACAGGGGCGGCGGGTCAGTACTTC. Residues: CASSEDGTGAAGQYF.

This clonotype has only a few counts. The V and J genes are TRBV28 and TRBJ1-6; 7 bases align to TRBD1. J was trimmed by 3 bases and V by 6 bases; bases with no gene match: 11. CDR3 length equals 17 residues. Germline V gene sequence: CDR1 MDHEN, CDR2 SYDVKM. CDR3 sequence: CASRGDRTDLYNSPLHF. The CDR3 nucleotides read TGTGCCAGCAGGGGGGACAGAACAGATCTCTATAATTCACCCCTCCACTTT.

The chain carries TRBV7-8 and TRBJ2-7, with TRBD1 matching over 10 bases. V trimming: 1 base; J trimming: 2 bases; junction bases outside the gene matches: 5. The CDR3 contains 16 residues. Germline CDR1 SGHVS, CDR2 FQNEAQ. The CDR3 protein is CASSLGTGQGTYEQYV. DNA of the CDR3: TGTGCCAGCAGCTTAGGAACGGGACAGGGGACCTACGAGCAGTACGTC.

The CDR3 DNA sequence: TGCGCCAGCAGCCAAGCTCCAGGGGGTGATTCACCCCTCCACTTT. Encoded protein: CASSQAPGGDSPLHF. The J gene is TRBJ1-6, the V gene TRBV4-3; TRBD1 agrees at 7 bases. V gave up 1 base and J gave up 8 bases; unmatched junction bases: 5. The germline gives CDR1 LGHNA, CDR2 YSLEER. The length of the CDR3 is 15 residues.